This T cell receptor beta chain was sequenced during a study of cytomegalovirus exposure and HLA in healthy donors. Study outcomes and limitations: A later analysis associated approximately 17,000 TCR beta sequences with HLA alleles at a 0.05 false discovery rate. What a later analysis reportedly showed was that an Asian-associated ancestry cluster had fewer N-insertions than the 666-donor mean.

This clone has only a few counts. Its antigen is unknown. Trimming left V 0 bases short and J 3 bases short, with 12 bases between. This CDR3 has 16 residues. The germline gives CDR1 SGDLS, CDR2 YYNGEE. The primer mix had 60 Vbeta and 13 Jbeta primers. The data were produced by immunoSEQ multiplex PCR, yet TCRdb's version contains in-frame clones alone and is incomplete. Among hundreds of thousands of clones, around four fifths were seen once, and the ten largest hold roughly 0.66%. Healthy bone marrow donors made up the donors. The chain has TRBV9 and TRBJ1-4; D is perhaps TRBD1 (5 bases). The receptor's source is a boy under 10 years old in good health and CMV-seronegative. What was sequenced was PBMCs. CDR3 protein: CASSVAGGASNEKLFF. The CDR3 coding sequence is TGTGCCAGCAGCGTAGCAGGAGGGGCTTCTAATGAAAAACTGTTTTTT. The variable domain in full, completed from reference TRBV9 and TRBJ1-4, reads DSGVTQTPKHLITATGQRVTLRCSPRSGDLSVYWYQQSLDQGLQFLIQYYNGEERAKGNILERFSAQQFPDLHSELNLSSLELGDSALYFCASSVAGGASNEKLFFGSGTQLSVL.